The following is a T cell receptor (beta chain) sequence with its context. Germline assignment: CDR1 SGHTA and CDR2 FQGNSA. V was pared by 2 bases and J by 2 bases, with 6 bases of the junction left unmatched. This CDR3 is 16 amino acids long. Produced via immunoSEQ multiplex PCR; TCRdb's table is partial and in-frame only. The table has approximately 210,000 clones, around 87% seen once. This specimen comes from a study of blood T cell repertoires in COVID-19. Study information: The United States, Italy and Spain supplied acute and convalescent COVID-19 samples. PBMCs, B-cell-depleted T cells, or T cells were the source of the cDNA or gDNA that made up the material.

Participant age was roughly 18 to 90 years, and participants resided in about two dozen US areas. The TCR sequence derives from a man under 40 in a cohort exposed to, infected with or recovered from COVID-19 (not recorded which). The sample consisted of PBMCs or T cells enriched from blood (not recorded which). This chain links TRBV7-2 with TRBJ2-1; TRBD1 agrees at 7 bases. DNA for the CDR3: TGTGCCAGCAGCTTATACTCAGGGGGAGCCTACAATGAGCAGTTCTTC. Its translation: CASSLYSGGAYNEQFF.